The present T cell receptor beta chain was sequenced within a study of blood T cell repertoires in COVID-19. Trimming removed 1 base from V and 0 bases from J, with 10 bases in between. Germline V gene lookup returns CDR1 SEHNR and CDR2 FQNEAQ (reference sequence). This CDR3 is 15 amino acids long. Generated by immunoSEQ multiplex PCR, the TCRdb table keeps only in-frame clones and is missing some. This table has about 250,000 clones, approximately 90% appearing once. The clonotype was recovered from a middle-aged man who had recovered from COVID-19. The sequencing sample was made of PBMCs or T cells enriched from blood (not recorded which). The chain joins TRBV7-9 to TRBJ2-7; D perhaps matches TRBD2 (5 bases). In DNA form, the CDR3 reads TGTGCCAGCAGCTTAGACGGGGTCCCCTCCTACGAGCAGTACTTC. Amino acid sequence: CASSLDGVPSYEQYF.